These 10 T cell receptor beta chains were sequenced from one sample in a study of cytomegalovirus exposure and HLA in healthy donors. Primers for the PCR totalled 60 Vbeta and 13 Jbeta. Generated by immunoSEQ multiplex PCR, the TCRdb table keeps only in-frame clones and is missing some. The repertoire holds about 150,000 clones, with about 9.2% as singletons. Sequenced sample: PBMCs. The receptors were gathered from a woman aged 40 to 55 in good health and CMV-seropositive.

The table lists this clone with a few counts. CDR3 sequence (DNA): TGTGCCAGCAGTTACACCCCGGGGAGGGGTAATGAAAAACTGTTTTTT. This codes for CASSYTPGRGNEKLFF. V and J are TRBV6-6 and TRBJ1-4; TRBD1 is a possible D gene (5 bases). Germline V gene lookup returns CDR1 MNHNY and CDR2 SVGAGI (reference sequence). With 2 bases removed from V and 4 bases from J, the gap between germline ends came to 14 bases. The CDR3 loop spans 16 amino acids.

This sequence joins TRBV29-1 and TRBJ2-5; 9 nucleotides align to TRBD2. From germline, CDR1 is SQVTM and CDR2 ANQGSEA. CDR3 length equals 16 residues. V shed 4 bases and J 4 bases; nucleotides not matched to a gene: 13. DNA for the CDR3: TGCAGCGTTGCGGGCGGGGGGGCGACGGCGAGAGAGACCCAGTACTTC. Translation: CSVAGGGATARETQYF.

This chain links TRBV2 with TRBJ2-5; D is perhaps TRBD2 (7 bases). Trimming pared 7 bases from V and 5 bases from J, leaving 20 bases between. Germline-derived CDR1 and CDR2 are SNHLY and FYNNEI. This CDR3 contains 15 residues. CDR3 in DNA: TGTGCCAGCACCGTAGGGGGGGCATTCGGGGAGACCCAGTACTTC. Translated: CASTVGGAFGETQYF.

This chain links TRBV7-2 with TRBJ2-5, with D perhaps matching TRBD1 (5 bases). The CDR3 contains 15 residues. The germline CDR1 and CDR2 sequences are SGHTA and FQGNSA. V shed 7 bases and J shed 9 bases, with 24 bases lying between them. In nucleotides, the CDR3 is TGTGCCAGCACTCCAGCACAGGCCCGTGGGGCGGCCCAGTACTTC. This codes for CASTPAQARGAAQYF. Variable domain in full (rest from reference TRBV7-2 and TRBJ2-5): GAGVSQSPSNKVTEKGKDVELRCDPISGHTALYWYRQSLGQGLEFLIYFQGNSAPDKSGLPSDRFSAERTGGSVSTLTIQRTQQEDSAVYLCASTPAQARGAAQYFGPGTRLLVL.

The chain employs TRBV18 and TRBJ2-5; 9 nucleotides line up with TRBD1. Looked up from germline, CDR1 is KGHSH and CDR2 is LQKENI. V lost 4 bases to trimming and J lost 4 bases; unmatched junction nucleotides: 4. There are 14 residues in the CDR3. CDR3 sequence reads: CASSRQGEGETQYF. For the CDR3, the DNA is TGTGCCAGCTCACGACAGGGGGAGGGAGAGACCCAGTACTTC.

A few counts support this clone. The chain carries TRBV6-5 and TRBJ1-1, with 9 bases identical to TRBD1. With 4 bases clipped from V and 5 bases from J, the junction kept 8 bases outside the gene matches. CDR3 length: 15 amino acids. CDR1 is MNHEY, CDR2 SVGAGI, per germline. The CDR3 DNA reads TGTGCCAGCAGTTTATCCGGGACAGGGTCGACTGAAGCTTTCTTT. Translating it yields CASSLSGTGSTEAFF.

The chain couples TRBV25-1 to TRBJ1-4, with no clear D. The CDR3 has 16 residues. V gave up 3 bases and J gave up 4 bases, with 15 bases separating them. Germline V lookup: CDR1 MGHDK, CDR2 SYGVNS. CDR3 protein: CASSETAGSLNEKLFF. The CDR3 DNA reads TGTGCCAGCAGTGAGACGGCGGGGTCTCTTAATGAAAAACTGTTTTTT.

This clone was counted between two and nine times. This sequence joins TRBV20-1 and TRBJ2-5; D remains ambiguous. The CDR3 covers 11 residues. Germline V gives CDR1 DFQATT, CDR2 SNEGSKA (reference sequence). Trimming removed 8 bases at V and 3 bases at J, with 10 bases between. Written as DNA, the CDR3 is TGCAGTTTTACCCTAGAAGAGACCCAGTACTTC. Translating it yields CSFTLEETQYF.

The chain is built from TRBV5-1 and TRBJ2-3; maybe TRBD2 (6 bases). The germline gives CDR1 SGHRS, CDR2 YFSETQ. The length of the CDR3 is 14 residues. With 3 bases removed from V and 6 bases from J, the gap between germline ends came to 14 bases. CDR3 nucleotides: TGCGCCAGCAGCTCGCTAGCGAAGTGGGATACGCAGTATTTT. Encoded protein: CASSSLAKWDTQYF.

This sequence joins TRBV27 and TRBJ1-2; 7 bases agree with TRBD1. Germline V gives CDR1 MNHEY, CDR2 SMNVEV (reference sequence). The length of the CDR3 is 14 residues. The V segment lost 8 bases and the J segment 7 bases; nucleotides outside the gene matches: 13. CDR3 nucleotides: TGTGCCAGCTTAACTGGGGTCAGGGGGTCTGGCTACACCTTC. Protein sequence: CASLTGVRGSGYTF.